These 32 T cell receptor beta chains were sequenced from one sample in a study of cytomegalovirus exposure and HLA in healthy donors. The assay was immunoSEQ multiplex PCR, and TCRdb's table has in-frame clones only and misses some. The repertoire holds 150,000 to 200,000 clones, with 75% to 90% as singletons. Input material: PBMCs. Every receptor here comes from a young woman in good health and CMV-seronegative.

This chain links TRBV14 with TRBJ2-7; 9 bases fit TRBD2. This CDR3 has 14 amino acids. The V and J ends lost 4 bases and 11 bases, in that order; junction bases with no gene match: 12. CDR1 is SGHDN, CDR2 FVKESK, per germline. CDR3 loop: CASSPRASGEKKYF. The CDR3 region has the DNA TGTGCCAGCAGCCCTCGGGCTAGCGGGGAGAAGAAGTACTTC.

This clone has only one observation. V is TRBV15 and J is TRBJ2-2; the match to TRBD1 covers 7 bases. With V trimmed by 0 bases and J by 8 bases, 3 bases remained unmatched. The CDR3 is made up of 14 amino acids. Germline values: CDR1 LNHNV, CDR2 YYDKDF (reference sequence). As DNA, the CDR3 is TGTGCCACCAGCAGAGAGTGGGGACAGGGGGAGCTGTTTTTT. This sequence encodes CATSREWGQGELFF. Based on the CDR3 plus reference TRBV15 and TRBJ2-2, the full variable domain is DAMVIQNPRYQVTQFGKPVTLSCSQTLNHNVMYWYQQKSSQAPKLLFHYYDKDFNNEADTPDNFQSRRPNTSFCFLDIRSPGLGDTAMYLCATSREWGQGELFFGEGSRLTVL.

V is TRBV7-9 and J is TRBJ2-2; D is uncertain. Germline loops: CDR1 SEHNR, CDR2 FQNEAQ (reference sequence). This CDR3 spans 11 amino acids. V dropped 4 bases and J dropped 7 bases, with 4 bases sitting between them. The CDR3 bases are TGTGCCAGCAGCTCCAGCGGGGAGCTGTTTTTT. It codes for CASSSSGELFF.

V and J are TRBV15 and TRBJ2-3; TRBD2 is a possible D gene (5 bases). The CDR3 is 17 residues long. Trimming removed 0 bases at V and 4 bases at J, with 17 bases between. CDR1 LNHNV and CDR2 YYDKDF come from the germline V gene (reference sequence). DNA for the CDR3: TGTGCCACCAGCAGAGATCTGGGGAGCTCATTCGCAGATACGCAGTATTTT. Amino acid sequence: CATSRDLGSSFADTQYF.

The J gene is TRBJ2-7, the V gene TRBV10-1; 8 bases fit TRBD1. The CDR3 length is 11 residues. Germline V CDR1 and CDR2: WNHNN, SYGVQD (reference sequence). Trimming removed 4 bases from V and 7 bases from J; junction bases left unmatched: 0. The CDR3 sequence is CASSGTGEQYF. The CDR3 DNA is TGCGCCAGCAGTGGGACAGGGGAGCAGTACTTC.

This clone was detected only a few times. The chain uses TRBV5-1 and TRBJ1-1; D not resolved. Looked up from germline, CDR1 is SGHRS and CDR2 is YFSETQ. The length of the CDR3 is 14 residues. Trimming stripped 7 bases from V and 1 base from J, with 14 bases between. CDR3 protein: CASQAGWQNTEAFF. The CDR3 DNA sequence: TGCGCCAGCCAGGCCGGTTGGCAGAACACTGAAGCTTTCTTT.

This clone showed up just a few times. The chain has TRBV5-4 and TRBJ1-4, with 7 bases aligning to TRBD1. The CDR3 length is 15 residues. Trimming removed 4 bases from V and 4 bases from J; junction bases left unmatched: 7. Germline loops: CDR1 SGHNT, CDR2 YYREEE (reference sequence). The CDR3 DNA reads as TGTGCCAGCAGCCCCGACAGGGCGTTTAATGAAAAACTGTTTTTT. It encodes CASSPDRAFNEKLFF.

This chain links TRBV12-5 with TRBJ1-3; D remains ambiguous. The CDR3 sequence is 13 residues long. The germline V gene encodes CDR1 LGHNT and CDR2 FRNRAP. Trimming took off 4 bases at V and 0 bases at J, with 4 bases between the two ends. CDR3 sequence reads: CASGSSSGNTIYF. CDR3 DNA: TGTGCTAGTGGTTCATCCTCTGGAAACACCATATATTTT.

This sequence joins TRBV7-6 and TRBJ2-7, with TRBD1 identical over 8 bases. Unmatched junction bases numbered 4, after V lost 3 bases and J lost 0 bases. Germline V CDR1 and CDR2: SGHVS, FNYEAQ. CDR3 length: 15 amino acids. The CDR3 sequence: CASSFRTGNSYEQYF. CDR3 coding DNA: TGTGCCAGCAGCTTCCGGACAGGGAACTCCTACGAGCAGTACTTC. Combining the CDR3 with reference TRBV7-6 and TRBJ2-7 gives the whole variable domain GAGVSQSPRYKVTKRGQDVALRCDPISGHVSLYWYRQALGQGPEFLTYFNYEAQQDKSGLPNDRFSAERPEGSISTLTIQRTEQRDSAMYRCASSFRTGNSYEQYFGPGTRLTVT.

This chain uses TRBV7-9 with TRBJ1-2; maybe TRBD1 (5 bases). Germline V gene lookup returns CDR1 SEHNR and CDR2 FQNEAQ (reference sequence). V gave up 5 bases and J gave up 4 bases, with 14 bases separating them. The CDR3 is 14 residues long. CDR3 nucleotides: TGTGCCAGCAGCCGGACATACGACTTCTATGGCTACACCTTC. Amino acid sequence: CASSRTYDFYGYTF.

The V gene is TRBV7-2, the J gene TRBJ2-7, with 7 bases identical to TRBD2. The germline V gene encodes CDR1 SGHTA and CDR2 FQGNSA. Unmatched junction bases numbered 7, after V lost 2 bases and J lost 3 bases. The length of the CDR3 is 15 residues. As DNA, the CDR3 is TGTGCCAGCAGCTTATCGGGGGGAGGGATCTACGAGCAGTACTTC. It translates to CASSLSGGGIYEQYF.

This clone was recorded only once. The V and J genes are TRBV19 and TRBJ2-7; a weak D match, TRBD2 (5 bases). The CDR3 has 13 amino acids. Germline assignment: CDR1 LNHDA and CDR2 SQIVND (reference sequence). Trimming stripped 6 bases from V and 3 bases from J, with 12 bases between. The DNA of the CDR3 is TGTGCCAGTAGACGACGAGGGAACTACGAGCAGTACTTC. This gives the protein CASRRRGNYEQYF.

The chain combines TRBV4-1 with TRBJ1-2; unclear D gene. This CDR3 is 12 amino acids long. CDR1 is MGHRA, CDR2 YSYEKL, per germline. V lost 3 bases to trimming and J lost 8 bases, with 10 bases between them. The CDR3 is CASSHPSRGYTF. CDR3 coding DNA: TGCGCCAGCAGCCACCCCTCTCGGGGCTACACCTTC.

The chain recombines TRBV7-6 with TRBJ2-5, with 7 bases that match TRBD1. CDR1 and CDR2 from the germline V gene are SGHVS and FNYEAQ. CDR3 length: 18 amino acids. The junction had 21 bases not matched to a gene; V was cut back by 5 bases and J by 6 bases. CDR3 nucleotides: TGTGCCAGCAGCCAATTTGACGGACAGGCGCGCCGGAGCAAGACCCAGTACTTC. This sequence encodes CASSQFDGQARRSKTQYF.

The rearrangement joins TRBV9 to TRBJ1-3; D not resolved. Between the trimmed V and J ends, which lost 4 bases and 3 bases, there was a span of 17 bases. The CDR3 is made up of 16 amino acids. Germline V gene lookup returns CDR1 SGDLS and CDR2 YYNGEE. The CDR3 nucleotides read TGTGCCAGCAGCCCCCGGTCCGACTTTAGTGGAAACACCATATATTTT. Its translation is CASSPRSDFSGNTIYF.

DNA for the CDR3: TGTGCCAGCAGCTCGCCCCGGGACGGGGAGCTGTTTTTT. Amino acid sequence: CASSSPRDGELFF. This chain connects TRBV5-4 to TRBJ2-2, with TRBD2 as a possible D gene (5 bases). Trimming stripped 3 bases from V and 7 bases from J, with 10 bases between. The CDR3 extends over 13 amino acids. CDR1 SGHNT and CDR2 YYREEE come from the germline V gene (reference sequence).

The chain joins TRBV5-6 to TRBJ2-7, with D possibly matching TRBD1 (5 bases). V was pared by 1 base and J by 3 bases, with 20 bases between. This CDR3 is 17 amino acids long. From germline, CDR1 is SGHDT and CDR2 YYEEEE. The CDR3 DNA reads as TGTGCCAGCAGCTTGAGTTTTTTGGGGCTCGCAAACTACGAGCAGTACTTC. This encodes CASSLSFLGLANYEQYF.

This clone was detected only a few times. In nucleotides, the CDR3 is TGTGCCTGGAGTGTACGGGGGAACTATGGCTACACCTTC. Translated: CAWSVRGNYGYTF. J is TRBJ1-2 and V is TRBV30, with D maybe TRBD1 (5 bases). The V end lost 0 bases, the J end lost 2 bases, and 7 bases lay between the germline ends. CDR1 GTSNPN and CDR2 SVGIG come from the germline V gene (reference sequence). This CDR3 contains 13 residues. Together with reference TRBV30 and TRBJ1-2, the CDR3 gives the full variable domain: SQTIHQWPATLVQPVGSPLSLECTVEGTSNPNLYWYRQAAGRGLQLLFYSVGIGQISSEVPQNLSASRPQDRQFILSSKKLLLSDSGFYLCAWSVRGNYGYTFGSGTRLTVV.

This clone was detected only a few times. The rearrangement uses TRBV18 and TRBJ2-7; D is undetermined. In germline, CDR1 is KGHSH, CDR2 LQKENI. This CDR3 is 12 amino acids long. Between the trimmed V and J ends, which lost 3 bases and 3 bases, there was a span of 6 bases. CDR3 DNA: TGTGCCAGCTCACCGAGGTTCTACGAGCAGTACTTC. Translation gives CASSPRFYEQYF. The full variable domain, with the rest looked up from reference TRBV18 and TRBJ2-7, is NAGVMQNPRHLVRRRGQEARLRCSPMKGHSHVYWYRQLPEEGLKFMVYLQKENIIDESGMPKERFSAEFPKEGPSILRIQQVVRGDSAAYFCASSPRFYEQYFGPGTRLTVT.

Only one count was recorded for this clone. The chain combines TRBV7-6 with TRBJ2-7; the D gene is possibly TRBD1 (5 bases). This CDR3 region has 15 residues. Trimming stripped 0 bases from V and 5 bases from J, with 14 bases between. The germline CDR1 and CDR2 sequences are SGHVS and FNYEAQ. The CDR3 coding sequence is TGTGCCAGCAGCTTAGCCCGGGCAGGGAACGACGAGCAGTACTTC. This codes for CASSLARAGNDEQYF.

The chain joins TRBV12-5 to TRBJ2-5; 8 bases line up with TRBD1. The ends lost 4 bases at V and 4 bases at J; junction bases unmatched: 8. Per the germline V gene, CDR1 is LGHNT and CDR2 is FRNRAP. The CDR3 has 15 residues. CDR3 coding DNA: TGTGCTAGTGGTTCTCATGGACAGGGAATAGAGACCCAGTACTTC. It encodes CASGSHGQGIETQYF.

The V gene is TRBV18, the J gene TRBJ1-1; no clear D. From germline, CDR1 is KGHSH and CDR2 LQKENI. The CDR3 is 11 residues long. The V and J ends lost 3 bases and 5 bases respectively, with 4 bases between them. CDR3 sequence reads: CASSPYTEAFF. CDR3 bases: TGTGCCAGCTCACCTTATACTGAAGCTTTCTTT. The whole variable domain, remainder taken from reference TRBV18 and TRBJ1-1, is NAGVMQNPRHLVRRRGQEARLRCSPMKGHSHVYWYRQLPEEGLKFMVYLQKENIIDESGMPKERFSAEFPKEGPSILRIQQVVRGDSAAYFCASSPYTEAFFGQGTRLTVV.

The chain joins TRBV27 to TRBJ2-4; 8 nucleotides match TRBD1. Trimming removed 4 bases from V and 6 bases from J; junction bases left unmatched: 8. The germline gives CDR1 MNHEY, CDR2 SMNVEV (reference sequence). The CDR3 runs to 15 residues. The CDR3 reads CASSSNRDRLNIQYF. The CDR3 DNA sequence: TGTGCCAGCAGTTCAAACCGGGACAGGTTAAACATTCAGTACTTC.

The CDR3 sequence is CASRSSGTTDEQFF. CDR3 coding DNA: TGTGCCAGCCGAAGTAGCGGGACTACAGATGAGCAGTTCTTC. The chain uses TRBV18 and TRBJ2-1; 8 nucleotides align to TRBD2. V lost 8 bases, J lost 8 bases, and 11 bases stayed unmatched. Germline V gene data show CDR1 as KGHSH and CDR2 as LQKENI. The CDR3 covers 14 residues.

The sample holds a few counts of this clone. This rearrangement joins TRBV7-9 to TRBJ1-1; D gene ambiguous. Trimming cost V 4 bases and J 1 base, with 10 bases left between them. The CDR3 is 14 amino acids. Germline V gene sequence: CDR1 SEHNR, CDR2 FQNEAQ (reference sequence). The CDR3 here is CASSSDTWNTEAFF. CDR3 sequence (DNA): TGTGCCAGCAGCTCCGACACGTGGAACACTGAAGCTTTCTTT.

The V and J genes are TRBV18 and TRBJ1-1; TRBD1 matches at 12 bases. The trim removed 5 bases at V and 4 bases at J, leaving 11 bases unmatched. The CDR3 runs 17 residues. CDR1 is KGHSH and CDR2 is LQKENI in the germline V gene. The DNA of the CDR3 is TGTGCCAGCTCATCACTCGGGACAGGGGGCAGGGGCACTGAAGCTTTCTTT. This gives the protein CASSSLGTGGRGTEAFF.

This clone was counted between two and nine times. The chain is built from TRBV9 and TRBJ1-3, with D perhaps matching TRBD1 (5 bases). In germline, CDR1 is SGDLS, CDR2 YYNGEE. The CDR3 loop spans 13 amino acids. V was shortened by 4 bases and J by 8 bases, with 13 bases between the two germline ends. This CDR3 is CASSTAGRDTIYF. The CDR3 bases are TGTGCCAGCAGCACCGCAGGGAGGGACACCATATATTTT.

V is TRBV7-3 and J is TRBJ1-3; TRBD1 is a possible D gene (5 bases). CDR1 SGHTA and CDR2 FQGTGA come from the germline V gene. The CDR3 contains 12 residues. V was pared by 1 base and J by 8 bases, with 6 bases between. The chain's CDR3 is CASSLIGDTIYF. The CDR3 DNA follows: TGTGCCAGCAGCTTAATAGGGGACACCATATATTTT.

In its sample, this clone was seen a few times. This chain connects TRBV30 to TRBJ1-2; TRBD1 matches 7 bases. The V segment lost 3 bases and the J segment 8 bases; nucleotides outside the gene matches: 12. This CDR3 is 14 amino acids long. Germline CDR1 reads GTSNPN; CDR2 reads SVGIG (reference sequence). The CDR3 DNA follows: TGTGCCTGGAGAACTCAGGGGGTGTACCGGGGCTACACCTTC. This encodes CAWRTQGVYRGYTF.

The genes are TRBV15 and TRBJ2-7; TRBD1 matches 7 bases. The CDR3 runs to 16 residues. J lost 0 bases, V lost 5 bases, and 10 bases had no gene match. The germline V gene has CDR1 LNHNV and CDR2 YYDKDF (reference sequence). The CDR3 region has the DNA TGTGCCACCAGCTTTTCAAACCGGGACAGCTCCTACGAGCAGTACTTC. Amino acids: CATSFSNRDSSYEQYF.

The rearrangement uses TRBV6-5 and TRBJ1-5; 7 nucleotides align to TRBD1. The ends lost 3 bases at V and 7 bases at J; junction bases unmatched: 6. This CDR3 region has 14 residues. CDR1 MNHEY and CDR2 SVGAGI come from the germline V gene. The CDR3 protein is CASSYRQGGQPQHF. CDR3 coding DNA: TGTGCCAGCAGTTATAGACAGGGCGGGCAGCCCCAGCATTTT.

The V gene is TRBV7-9, the J gene TRBJ2-5; 14 positions match TRBD2. The ends lost 5 bases at V and 2 bases at J; junction bases unmatched: 7. This CDR3 has 17 residues. The germline V gene has CDR1 SEHNR and CDR2 FQNEAQ (reference sequence). The CDR3 here is CASSLGTSGSLQETQYF. CDR3 coding DNA: TGTGCCAGCAGCCTAGGGACTAGCGGGAGCTTACAAGAGACCCAGTACTTC.